The 8 T cell receptor beta chains below all came from one sample that was sequenced in a study of blood T cells in healthy people across ages. The use of a sample-barcoded 5' primer and a J-beta primer mix characterized a second PCR of roughly 6 to 11 cycles. Via MiXCR, TCRdb re-called the 5' RACE reads, giving one row per CDR3 protein. The data contain about 800,000 distinct CDR3 sequences, approximately 25% of them seen just once; the ten biggest clones take up approximately 4%. Separately, the same data were catalogued under a study of T cells of mothers and their children.

Sequencing was carried out using blood. These TCRs come from a boy between 10 and 17 years old in good health.

The chain has TRBV3-1 and TRBJ2-1; a weak D match, TRBD2 (6 bases). This CDR3 is 18 amino acids long. V lost 0 bases and J 0 bases, leaving 15 bases between the germline ends. CDR1 LGHDT and CDR2 YNNKEL come from the germline V gene (reference sequence). In nucleotides, the CDR3 is TGTGCCAGCAGCCAAGATTCAGCGGGCCAAAGCTCCTACAATGAGCAGTTCTTC. It specifies CASSQDSAGQSSYNEQFF.

About this clonotype: Sequence at one end of the junction differs from germline and may be a read error. V and J are TRBV7-9 and TRBJ2-6; TRBD1 might be the D (5 bases). CDR3 length equals 16 residues. CDR1 SEHNR and CDR2 FQNEAQ come from the germline V gene (reference sequence). The CDR3 sequence is CASSLARPSGANALTF. CDR3 coding DNA: TGTGCCAGCAGCTTAGCACGGCCCTCTGGGGCCAACGCCCTGACTTTC.

CDR3 region: CATSDPRRGGYEQYF. CDR3 coding DNA: TGTGCCACCAGTGATCCGAGACGGGGGGGGTACGAGCAGTACTTC. J is TRBJ2-7 and V is TRBV24-1; 8 nucleotides line up with TRBD2. The length of the CDR3 is 15 residues. The J segment lost 4 bases and the V segment lost 3 bases, leaving 7 bases of the junction unmatched. In germline, CDR1 is KGHDR, CDR2 SFDVKD.

The chain joins TRBV6-5 to TRBJ2-5; possibly TRBD1 for D (5 bases). The CDR3 spans 15 residues. V was clipped by 2 bases and J by 4 bases, with 14 bases between them. From germline, CDR1 is MNHEY and CDR2 SVGAGI. The chain's CDR3 is CASSYRQGLGETQYF. The CDR3 nucleotides read TGTGCCAGCAGTTACCGGCAGGGCTTAGGAGAGACCCAGTACTTC.

The rearrangement links TRBV7-3 to TRBJ2-1; 7 bases are shared with TRBD2. CDR3 size: 16 residues. Germline CDR1 SGHTA, CDR2 FQGTGA. V lost 2 bases, J lost 2 bases, and 6 bases stayed unmatched. This CDR3 reads CASSLWVGGTYNEQFF. The CDR3 DNA reads TGTGCCAGCAGCTTATGGGTGGGAGGGACCTACAATGAGCAGTTCTTC.

In this sample, this clonotype turned up a few times. This chain links TRBV6-1 with TRBJ2-1; TRBD2 agrees at 9 bases. CDR1 is MNHNS and CDR2 is SASEGT in the germline V gene. The CDR3 has 15 amino acids. V lost 7 bases and J lost 8; bases outside the gene matches: 12. The CDR3 reads CASNLLAGGPDEQFF. Written as DNA, the CDR3 is TGTGCCAGCAACCTGCTGGCGGGAGGGCCCGATGAGCAGTTCTTC.

The chain couples TRBV29-1 to TRBJ2-7; possible D gene TRBD2, 5 bases. CDR1 is SQVTM, CDR2 ANQGSEA, per germline. V lost 7 bases and J lost 7, with 17 bases in between. CDR3 length: 12 residues. The CDR3 coding sequence is TGCAGCGCCCGCGGGTCTACTAAAGAGCAGTACTTC. This gives the protein CSARGSTKEQYF.

This clonotype has a handful of counts. This chain links TRBV4-2 with TRBJ2-1; 8 bases map to TRBD2. The germline V gene has CDR1 LGHNA and CDR2 YNFKEQ. V shed 4 bases and J 11 bases; nucleotides not matched to a gene: 16. The CDR3 is 16 amino acids. The CDR3 protein is CASSRENSLAGPKQFF. In DNA, the CDR3 is TGTGCCAGCAGCCGGGAAAATAGCCTAGCGGGCCCAAAGCAGTTCTTC.